This T cell receptor beta chain was profiled in a study of blood T cell repertoires in COVID-19. Original processing notes: Reference gene primer amplification yielded estimated nucleated cell counts. The table came from immunoSEQ multiplex PCR; TCRdb's copy has only in-frame clones and leaves some out. From that table come the V and J calls and clone size; the DNA was used to work out D and trimming. Of about 130,000 clones listed, around 88% are singletons. Germline values: CDR1 SGHTA, CDR2 FQGNSA. Deletions cut 0 bases from V and 8 bases from J, with 7 bases between. The CDR3 is 13 amino acids. This clone was recorded once.

The sequence was collected from a woman aged 45-65 years who had recovered from COVID-19. The specimen sequenced was peripheral blood. The V gene is TRBV7-2, the J gene TRBJ2-2; D is unclear. CDR3 residues: CASSLAMAGELFF. CDR3 sequence (DNA): TGTGCCAGCAGCTTAGCAATGGCAGGGGAGCTGTTTTTT.